Listed here are 7 T cell receptor beta chains from one sample, sequenced in a study of CD8 T cells in ankylosing spondylitis (dated by TCRdb to 2016 to 2017). These TCRs are of unknown antigen specificity. The method was 5' RACE. TCRdb lists the instrument as Illumina HiSeq 2500. TCRdb handled the public reads itself, with Q25 trimming in fastp and clone calling in MiXCR, and kept productive beta chains. Every entry covers one CDR3 protein and lists the most common genes and DNA from its rows. This sample has approximately 500,000 distinct CDR3 sequences in its table, and about an eighth of those were observed once. 6.8% of the sample is in the top ten clones. The paper as a whole reports these results and caveats: Blood from ankylosing spondylitis patients appeared to be characterized by a TCR beta motif composed of about eight highly homologous amino acid variants.

Sequencing was done on a sample of blood, either unsorted or a sorted T cell fraction (not recorded which). Receptors were obtained from a male donor with ankylosing spondylitis.

This clonotype was seen only a few times. The chain couples TRBV18 to TRBJ2-2, with TRBD1 as a possible D gene (6 bases). The V end was cut by 8 bases, the J end by 0 bases, with 16 bases between. Looked up from germline, CDR1 is KGHSH and CDR2 is LQKENI. The CDR3 contains 16 residues. CDR3 sequence reads: CASRQALTSNTGELFF. In DNA, the CDR3 is TGTGCCAGCCGACAGGCACTTACTTCGAACACCGGGGAGCTGTTTTTT.

This clonotype was observed a handful of times. The chain couples TRBV18 to TRBJ2-3; D not certain. The last part of the DNA fits TRBJ1-5 better; the J call may be wrong. The CDR3 contains 14 residues. CDR1 KGHSH and CDR2 LQKENI come from the germline V gene. CDR3 amino acids: CASSPVGSTDTQHF. In DNA, the CDR3 is TGTGCCAGCTCACCGGTCGGGAGCACAGATACGCAGCATTTT.

This clonotype has a count of ten or more. The V and J genes are TRBV7-9 and TRBJ2-5; D ambiguous. This CDR3 is built from 12 residues. CDR1 and CDR2 from the germline V gene are SEHNR and FQNEAQ (reference sequence). Trimming shortened V by 2 bases and J by 4 bases, and 5 bases separated the two germline ends. The CDR3 coding sequence is TGTGCCAGCAGCTTATTGGGAGAGACCCAGTACTTC. Encoded protein: CASSLLGETQYF.

The chain has TRBV5-1 and TRBJ2-5; possibly TRBD2 for D (6 bases). The CDR3 is made up of 16 amino acids. V dropped 0 bases and J dropped 4 bases, with 16 bases sitting between them. Germline V gene data show CDR1 as SGHRS and CDR2 as YFSETQ. CDR3 region: CASSLGVGGVGETQYF. The CDR3 nucleotides are TGCGCCAGCAGCTTGGGAGTAGGAGGGGTCGGAGAGACCCAGTACTTC.

This clonotype occurred many times. The gene calls are TRBV20-1 and TRBJ2-1; the D gene is possibly TRBD2 (5 bases). Germline V lookup: CDR1 DFQATT, CDR2 SNEGSKA (reference sequence). This CDR3 spans 13 amino acids. Trimming removed 5 bases at V and 4 bases at J, with 12 bases between. The chain's CDR3 is CSARGERYNEQFF. CDR3 bases: TGCAGTGCTCGGGGAGAGAGGTACAATGAGCAGTTCTTC.

This clonotype was detected only a few times. The chain couples TRBV6-1 to TRBJ2-5; the D call may be TRBD1 or TRBD2 (5 bases each). The V end was cut by 5 bases, the J end by 5 bases, with 18 bases between. Germline V gene data show CDR1 as MNHNS and CDR2 as SASEGT. The CDR3 has 15 residues. CDR3 bases: TGTGCCAGCAGTCGACTGGGGGAACTCCACGAGACCCAGTACTTC. Translating gives CASSRLGELHETQYF.

This clonotype was observed a few times. CDR3 residues: CASEGQVYNEQFF. The CDR3 DNA reads TGTGCCAGCGAAGGACAGGTATACAATGAGCAGTTCTTC. The V gene is TRBV2, the J gene TRBJ2-1; 7 bases map to TRBD1. The CDR3 consists of 13 residues. V dropped 8 bases and J dropped 4; count of bases not matched to a gene: 5. The germline V gene encodes CDR1 SNHLY and CDR2 FYNNEI.